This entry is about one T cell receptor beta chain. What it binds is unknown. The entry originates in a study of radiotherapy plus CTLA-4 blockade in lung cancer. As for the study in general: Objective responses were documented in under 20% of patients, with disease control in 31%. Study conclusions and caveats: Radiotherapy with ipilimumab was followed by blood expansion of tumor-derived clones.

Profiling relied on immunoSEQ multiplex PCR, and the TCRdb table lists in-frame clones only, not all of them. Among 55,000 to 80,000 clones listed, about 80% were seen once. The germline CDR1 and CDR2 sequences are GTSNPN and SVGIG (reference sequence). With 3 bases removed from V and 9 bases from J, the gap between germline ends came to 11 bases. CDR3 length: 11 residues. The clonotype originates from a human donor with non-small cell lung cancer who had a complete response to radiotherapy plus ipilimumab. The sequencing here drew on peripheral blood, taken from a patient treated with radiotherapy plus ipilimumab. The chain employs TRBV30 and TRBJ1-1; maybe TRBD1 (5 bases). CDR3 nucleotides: TGTGCCTGGAGGGGACGTGCTCAAGCTTTCTTT. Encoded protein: CAWRGRAQAFF. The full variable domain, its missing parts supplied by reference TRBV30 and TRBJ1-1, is SQTIHQWPATLVQPVGSPLSLECTVEGTSNPNLYWYRQAAGRGLQLLFYSVGIGQISSEVPQNLSASRPQDRQFILSSKKLLLSDSGFYLCAWRGRAQAFFGQGTRLTVV.